This passage covers 17 T cell receptor beta chains from one sample sequenced in a study of cytomegalovirus exposure and HLA in healthy donors. The PCR made use of 60 Vbeta and 13 Jbeta primers. Only in-frame clones appear in the TCRdb table, and some are missing; sequencing was by immunoSEQ multiplex PCR. The data show about 200,000 clones, less than 80% seen once. Source material: PBMCs. The receptors shown here come from a girl aged 2 to 9 in good health and CMV-seronegative.

V usage is TRBV2 and J usage is TRBJ2-7; TRBD1 is a possible D gene (5 bases). This CDR3 contains 14 residues. Per germline, CDR1 SNHLY and CDR2 FYNNEI. V lost 4 bases to trimming and J lost 4 bases, with 14 bases between them. In DNA form, the CDR3 reads TGTGCCAGCAGTGTAGACTTAGACAGATACGAGCAGTACTTC. It is translated as CASSVDLDRYEQYF.

The rearrangement joins TRBV29-1 to TRBJ2-1; the match to TRBD2 covers 13 bases. CDR1 and CDR2 (germline): SQVTM, ANQGSEA. The CDR3 has 12 residues. CDR3 region: CSGTSGTNEQFF. CDR3 DNA: TGCAGTGGGACTAGCGGGACCAATGAGCAGTTCTTC.

This clone appeared once. J is TRBJ1-4 and V is TRBV6-5; 8 positions agree with TRBD1. V shed 2 bases, J shed 7 bases, and the junction held 6 bases outside the gene matches. Looked up from germline, CDR1 is MNHEY and CDR2 is SVGAGI. The CDR3 has 15 residues. The CDR3 bases are TGTGCCAGCAGTTACGGAGACAGGGGTGGTGAAAAACTGTTTTTT. Translation gives CASSYGDRGGEKLFF.

The CDR3 DNA follows: TGTGCCAGCACCCCAGGGGGCGTAACTAACTATGGCTACACCTTC. Its translation is CASTPGGVTNYGYTF. J is TRBJ1-2 and V is TRBV6-5; TRBD1 matches 8 bases. Per germline, CDR1 MNHEY and CDR2 SVGAGI. V dropped 7 bases and J dropped 0; count of bases not matched to a gene: 7. This CDR3 has 15 amino acids.

The V call is TRBV4-1, the J call TRBJ2-7; 7 positions agree with TRBD1. The CDR3 has 16 residues. V dropped 2 bases and J dropped 4; count of bases not matched to a gene: 11. CDR1 MGHRA and CDR2 YSYEKL come from the germline V gene. This CDR3 reads CASSQMMTGPAYEQYF. In DNA, the CDR3 is TGCGCCAGCAGCCAAATGATGACAGGGCCAGCTTACGAGCAGTACTTC.

The rearrangement links TRBV15 to TRBJ1-1; TRBD1 is a possible D gene (6 bases). V lost 4 bases, J lost 2 bases, and 14 bases lay in between. Germline CDR1 and CDR2: LNHNV and YYDKDF (reference sequence). This CDR3 region has 15 residues. CDR3 DNA: TGTGCCACCAGCACAGACAGGACACTAAACACTGAAGCTTTCTTT. As protein: CATSTDRTLNTEAFF.

J is TRBJ2-7 and V is TRBV7-2; 10 bases map to TRBD2. Germline CDR1 is SGHTA and CDR2 is FQGNSA. This CDR3 is built from 15 residues. The J segment lost 4 bases and the V segment lost 5 bases, leaving 8 bases of the junction unmatched. The CDR3 protein is CASSRRTSGSYEQYF. The CDR3, as DNA: TGTGCCAGCAGCAGGAGGACTAGCGGCTCTTACGAGCAGTACTTC.

The V gene is TRBV4-1, the J gene TRBJ2-5; TRBD1 matches at 10 bases. The last part of the DNA fits TRBJ2-7 better; the J call may be wrong. CDR3 length: 15 residues. Germline CDR1 and CDR2: MGHRA and YSYEKL. CDR3 in DNA: TGCGCCAGCAGCCACCGGACAGGGGGACCCTACGAGCAGTACTTC. As protein: CASSHRTGGPYEQYF.

V gene TRBV7-2 combines with J gene TRBJ1-6; 7 nucleotides agree with TRBD1. Unmatched junction bases numbered 6, after V lost 1 base and J lost 6 bases. CDR3 length: 16 amino acids. Germline lookup yields CDR1 SGHTA and CDR2 FQGNSA. The CDR3 bases are TGTGCCAGCAGCTTAGTGGAGGGGGCCCCTAATTCACCCCTCCACTTT. Translated: CASSLVEGAPNSPLHF.

This clone was recorded once. The rearrangement uses TRBV6-5 and TRBJ2-7, with 10 bases that match TRBD1. Germline lookup yields CDR1 MNHEY and CDR2 SVGAGI. The ends lost 4 bases at V and 3 bases at J; junction bases unmatched: 3. This CDR3 comprises 14 residues. The CDR3 DNA is TGTGCCAGCAGTTTCGGACAGGGGGGCTACGAGCAGTACTTC. Protein product: CASSFGQGGYEQYF.

The chain couples TRBV7-6 to TRBJ2-7; 13 bases fit TRBD2. There are 16 residues in the CDR3. Looked up from germline, CDR1 is SGHVS and CDR2 is FNYEAQ. V shed 1 base, J shed 5 bases, and the junction held 5 bases outside the gene matches. The CDR3, as DNA: TGTGCCAGCAGCTTAGAACTAGCGGGAGGGCCAAACGAGCAGTACTTC. It is translated as CASSLELAGGPNEQYF.

The CDR3 coding sequence is TGTGCCAGCTTTCCGGGACAGGGTAACCCTGAAGCTTTCTTT. This codes for CASFPGQGNPEAFF. The gene calls are TRBV5-4 and TRBJ1-1, with 9 positions matching TRBD1. CDR3 length: 14 residues. The ends lost 7 bases at V and 6 bases at J; junction bases unmatched: 10. The germline CDR1 and CDR2 sequences are SGHNT and YYREEE (reference sequence).

This chain uses TRBV5-6 with TRBJ1-2; a possible D gene is TRBD1 (6 bases). V lost 4 bases, J lost 0 bases, and 13 bases lay in between. CDR1 and CDR2 from the germline V gene are SGHDT and YYEEEE. This CDR3 has 15 residues. DNA for the CDR3: TGTGCCAGCAGCCTAGGACAGAACCCTAACTATGGCTACACCTTC. Its protein product is CASSLGQNPNYGYTF.

V gene TRBV5-6 combines with J gene TRBJ2-7; TRBD1 agrees at 7 bases. Germline V lookup: CDR1 SGHDT, CDR2 YYEEEE. V lost 4 bases to trimming and J lost 0 bases; unmatched junction nucleotides: 7. CDR3 length: 15 amino acids. CDR3 sequence reads: CASSQGGLGSYEQYF. CDR3 nucleotides: TGTGCCAGCAGCCAAGGGGGCCTAGGCTCCTACGAGCAGTACTTC.

V gene TRBV5-6 combines with J gene TRBJ1-2; the D gene is possibly TRBD1 (5 bases). CDR1 SGHDT and CDR2 YYEEEE come from the germline V gene. The CDR3 totals 13 residues. V lost 0 bases and J 4 bases, leaving 7 bases between the germline ends. In DNA form, the CDR3 reads TGTGCCAGCAGCTTGGCCCAGGGCTATGGCTACACCTTC. As protein: CASSLAQGYGYTF.

The DNA of the CDR3 is TGTGCCAGCAGTGAATATACTGTAACCACAGATACGCAGTATTTT. Translated, it gives CASSEYTVTTDTQYF. The genes are TRBV25-1 and TRBJ2-3; D not resolved. Germline CDR1 is MGHDK and CDR2 is SYGVNS. Trimming pared 0 bases from V and 2 bases from J, leaving 9 bases between. This CDR3 has 15 residues.

This clone was seen a few times. This chain links TRBV11-2 with TRBJ2-5; 8 positions match TRBD2. The DNA end is a closer match to TRBJ2-7, so the J assignment may be wrong. The CDR3 runs 16 residues. Looked up from germline, CDR1 is SGHAT and CDR2 is FQNNGV. The CDR3 DNA reads as TGTGCCAGCAGCTTAGAAGCCGGACTAGCCGGATACGAGCAGTACTTC. Translation: CASSLEAGLAGYEQYF.